The clone carrying this T cell receptor beta chain came up many times. This sample is drawn from a study of blood T cell repertoires in COVID-19. Study-wide background: Donors in the United States, Italy and Spain gave samples during acute or convalescent COVID-19.

Produced via immunoSEQ multiplex PCR; TCRdb's table is partial and in-frame only. The sample contains roughly 100,000 clones, approximately 86% of which appear only once. Per the germline V gene, CDR1 is MNHEY and CDR2 is SVGAGI. The junction had 3 bases not matched to a gene; V was cut back by 4 bases and J by 2 bases. This CDR3 comprises 14 residues. This receptor was taken from a man aged 50 or older with active or convalescent COVID-19. Specimen: peripheral blood. The chain combines TRBV6-5 with TRBJ2-7, with TRBD1 identical over 9 bases. The chain's CDR3 is CASSFGTGTYEQYF. For the CDR3, the DNA is TGTGCCAGCAGTTTCGGGACAGGGACCTACGAGCAGTACTTC.